Each of the 18 T cell receptor beta chains below was sequenced from the same sample in a study of T cells in women clearing cervical HPV infection. Measured with immunoSEQ multiplex PCR; TCRdb has only the in-frame clones, and not every one. Reported are fewer than 30,000 clones; the ten largest clones contain around 7.2%. Material for sequencing was blood buffy coat. Receptors were obtained from a woman between 18 and 75 years old with a cervical HPV16 infection that either progressed to CIN3+ or cleared (not recorded which).

As for this clone: The read finishes 3 residues shy of the CDR3 end, and the germline J gene is used to complete it. The V call is TRBV24-1, the J call TRBJ2-3; D gene uncertain. The CDR3 runs to 17 residues. Germline V gene sequence: CDR1 KGHDR, CDR2 SFDVKD. The ends were cut back, 7 bases at V and 2 bases at J, with 21 bases in the middle. The sequenced CDR3 bases are TGTGCCACCAGGACTGAGATCCAAACGATAAACACAGATACG. This gives the protein CATRTEIQTINTDT. The whole CDR3 sequence reads CATRTEIQTINTDTQYF.

For this clone: The read halts 3 residues ahead of the CDR3 end, with the missing end drawn from the germline J gene. The chain combines TRBV4-1 with TRBJ1-5, with D possibly matching TRBD1 (5 bases). Trimming took off 0 bases at V and 9 bases at J, with 15 bases between the two ends. Per the germline V gene, CDR1 is MGHRA and CDR2 is YSYEKL. The CDR3 consists of 15 residues. The sequenced part of the CDR3 DNA is TGCGCCAGCAGCCAAGAAGGACACGGCAACCGGCCC. The encoded protein is CASSQEGHGNRP. The CDR3 in its entirety is CASSQEGHGNRPQHF.

Concerning this clone: The read stops 3 residues short of the end of the CDR3; the missing end is completed from the germline J gene. The chain carries TRBV30 and TRBJ1-2, with TRBD1 identical over 8 bases. CDR3 length: 13 residues. V was clipped by 4 bases and J by 7 bases; unmatched bases: 8. Germline CDR1 and CDR2: GTSNPN and SVGIG (reference sequence). CDR3 DNA (partial): TGTGCCTGGACCGACGACAGGGGCCGTGGC. Translating gives CAWTDDRGRG. The full-length CDR3 reads as CAWTDDRGRGYTF.

About this clone itself: Coverage ceases 3 residues before the CDR3 finishes, and the germline J gene fills in the end. The V and J genes are TRBV5-1 and TRBJ2-3, with D perhaps TRBD1 (5 bases). Deletions cut 2 bases from V and 6 bases from J, with 13 bases between. The CDR3 is 14 residues long. In germline, CDR1 is SGHRS, CDR2 YFSETQ. The sequenced CDR3 bases are TGCGCCAGCAGCTTAACCCAGGGTATTGATACG. Its translation: CASSLTQGIDT. The whole CDR3 reads CASSLTQGIDTQYF.

In terms of frequency, this clone is medium-sized. The read halts 3 residues ahead of the CDR3 end, with the missing end drawn from the germline J gene. V gene TRBV7-8 combines with J gene TRBJ2-7; tentative D call: TRBD1 (6 bases). Looked up from germline, CDR1 is SGHVS and CDR2 is FQNEAQ. This CDR3 has 16 residues. V lost 5 bases and J lost 0, with 17 bases in between. The CDR3 spells CASSLTNRASSYEQYF. The CDR3 DNA, read in part, is TGTGCCAGCAGCCTAACCAACAGGGCAAGCTCCTACGAG.

To note about this clone: The read is 3 residues too short to cover the CDR3 end, so that end is filled in from the germline J gene. Additional DNA sequences in this sample encode the identical CDR3. The chain joins TRBV5-1 to TRBJ2-1; D is undetermined. This CDR3 has 13 residues. Germline loops: CDR1 SGHRS, CDR2 YFSETQ. V shed 0 bases and J shed 7 bases, with 8 bases lying between them. CDR3 amino acids: CASSLGAANEQFF. CDR3 DNA (partial): TGCGCCAGCAGCTTGGGAGCCGCTAATGAG. The full variable domain, completed using reference TRBV5-1 and TRBJ2-1, is KAGVTQTPRYLIKTRGQQVTLSCSPISGHRSVSWYQQTPGQGLQFLFEYFSETQRNKGNFPGRFSGRQFSNSRSEMNVSTLELGDSALYLCASSLGAANEQFFGPGTRLTVL.

Of note for this clone: The observed sequence ends 3 residues before the CDR3 terminus, with the missing tail filled in from the germline J gene. The rearrangement joins TRBV7-9 to TRBJ2-5, with unresolved D. Looked up from germline, CDR1 is SEHNR and CDR2 is FQNEAQ (reference sequence). Trimming removed 1 base from V and 0 bases from J, with 9 bases in between. CDR3 length: 15 amino acids. The sequenced part of the CDR3 DNA is TGTGCCAGCAGCTTAGGCGCGGCGTACCAAGAGACC. Residues: CASSLGAAYQET. The full CDR3 sequence reads CASSLGAAYQETQYF.

With regard to this clone: The sequence runs out 3 residues before the end of the CDR3; the remainder is reconstructed from the germline J gene. The V gene is TRBV5-4, the J gene TRBJ2-7, with TRBD1 as a possible D gene (6 bases). The CDR3 extends over 15 amino acids. Germline-derived CDR1 and CDR2 are SGHNT and YYREEE (reference sequence). V was clipped by 4 bases and J by 5 bases, with 19 bases between them. The CDR3 region is CASSLPDSPANEQYF. The part of the CDR3 DNA that was read is TGTGCCAGCAGCCTTCCGGACAGTCCCGCCAACGAG.

About this clone: The missing CDR3 end, 3 residues past where the read stops, is filled in from the germline J gene. The chain joins TRBV5-1 to TRBJ1-2; 7 bases line up with TRBD1. The CDR3 extends over 13 amino acids. Germline V gene lookup returns CDR1 SGHRS and CDR2 YFSETQ. The sequenced part of the CDR3 DNA is TGCGCCAGCAGCTTGGATCGGGGACAGCTC. Amino acids: CASSLDRGQL. Given in full, the CDR3 is CASSLDRGQLYTF.

On this clone: The read comes to an end 3 residues before the CDR3 does, leaving the germline J gene to fill in the end. This chain joins TRBV19 and TRBJ1-2; TRBD1 agrees at 9 bases. This CDR3 is built from 13 residues. Unmatched junction bases numbered 4, after V lost 6 bases and J lost 5 bases. From germline, CDR1 is LNHDA and CDR2 SQIVND (reference sequence). CDR3 protein: CASRTGTGYGYTF. The sequenced part of the CDR3 DNA is TGTGCCAGTAGGACCGGGACAGGGTATGGC.

About this clone: The DNA ends 3 residues before the CDR3 does, and the rest of the CDR3 is filled in from the germline J gene. J is TRBJ1-5 and V is TRBV19, with 8 nucleotides matching TRBD1. The length of the CDR3 is 15 residues. Trimming at V came to 3 bases and at J to 2 bases, leaving 3 bases not matched to a gene. Germline values: CDR1 LNHDA, CDR2 SQIVND (reference sequence). The DNA read from the CDR3 is TGTGCCAGTAGTATGACAGGGGTGTGCAATCAGCCC. It specifies CASSMTGVCNQP. In full, the CDR3 reads CASSMTGVCNQPQHF.

In the case of this clone: The observed sequence ends 3 residues before the CDR3 terminus, with the missing tail filled in from the germline J gene. The J gene is TRBJ2-7, the V gene TRBV20-1, with 10 bases lining up with TRBD2. The V segment lost 5 bases and the J segment 1 base; nucleotides outside the gene matches: 5. The CDR3 sequence is 14 residues long. Germline loops: CDR1 DFQATT, CDR2 SNEGSKA (reference sequence). The DNA read from the CDR3 is TGCAGTGCTCCCCCGACTAGCGGGTCCTACGAG. This sequence encodes CSAPPTSGSYE. The entire CDR3 is CSAPPTSGSYEQYF.

Note on this clone: The read gets to within 3 residues of the CDR3 end, and the germline J gene fills in the rest. This sample also contains other DNA sequences that code for the same CDR3. The rearrangement joins TRBV2 to TRBJ1-2; perhaps TRBD1 as D (5 bases). CDR1 and CDR2 (germline): SNHLY, FYNNEI. The CDR3 extends over 13 amino acids. Trimming left V 7 bases short and J 3 bases short, with 12 bases between. The sequenced CDR3 bases are TGTGCCAGCACCAGCGGGGGTGACTATGGC. Translating gives CASTSGGDYG. In full, the CDR3 reads CASTSGGDYGYTF.

As for this clone: With the read ending 3 residues before the CDR3 end, the germline J gene is used to fill in that end. The chain couples TRBV19 to TRBJ2-7, with TRBD1 matching 10 bases. The CDR3 has 14 amino acids. Germline V lookup: CDR1 LNHDA, CDR2 SQIVND (reference sequence). V dropped 6 bases and J dropped 2; count of bases not matched to a gene: 4. Partial CDR3 DNA: TGTGCCAGTAGCGCTGGGACAGGGGCCTACGAG. This codes for CASSAGTGAYE. In full, the CDR3 is CASSAGTGAYEQYF.

As to this clone: The read terminates 3 residues before the CDR3 end, so the remaining end is supplied by the germline J gene. This chain links TRBV7-8 with TRBJ2-7; D gene uncertain. Trimming stripped 2 bases from V and 3 bases from J, with 14 bases between. This CDR3 region has 15 residues. Germline CDR1 and CDR2: SGHVS and FQNEAQ. The CDR3 bases that were read are TGTGCCAGCAGCTTATACGCCGCTACTTACTACGAG. Translated: CASSLYAATYYE. The entire CDR3 protein reads CASSLYAATYYEQYF.

For this clone: The read is 3 residues too short to cover the CDR3 end, so that end is filled in from the germline J gene. V gene TRBV10-3 combines with J gene TRBJ2-1, with D maybe TRBD2 (5 bases). Germline V CDR1 and CDR2: ENHRY, SYGVKD. With 9 bases removed from V and 5 bases from J, the gap between germline ends came to 8 bases. CDR3 length: 11 amino acids. The CDR3 spells CAITRDNEQFF. The part of the CDR3 DNA that was read is TGTGCCATTACTAGGGACAATGAG.

Points on this clone: The read finishes 3 residues shy of the CDR3 end, and the germline J gene is used to complete it. The rearrangement links TRBV19 to TRBJ2-7, with D possibly TRBD1 on 5 matching bases. The germline V gene has CDR1 LNHDA and CDR2 SQIVND (reference sequence). The CDR3 sequence is 15 residues long. Trimming left V 7 bases short and J 0 bases short, with 16 bases between. Here the CDR3 reads CASKGLLGSSYEQYF. The covered CDR3 bases are TGTGCCAGTAAGGGGCTCCTAGGCAGCTCCTACGAG.

About this clone itself: Coverage ceases 3 residues before the CDR3 finishes, and the germline J gene fills in the end. The chain recombines TRBV6-1 with TRBJ1-2, with unresolved D. Trimming took 0 bases from V and 4 from J, leaving 6 bases between them. Germline CDR1 MNHNS, CDR2 SASEGT. This CDR3 spans 13 amino acids. Here the CDR3 reads CASSEANGYGYTF. Partial CDR3 DNA: TGTGCCAGCAGTGAAGCTAACGGCTATGGC.